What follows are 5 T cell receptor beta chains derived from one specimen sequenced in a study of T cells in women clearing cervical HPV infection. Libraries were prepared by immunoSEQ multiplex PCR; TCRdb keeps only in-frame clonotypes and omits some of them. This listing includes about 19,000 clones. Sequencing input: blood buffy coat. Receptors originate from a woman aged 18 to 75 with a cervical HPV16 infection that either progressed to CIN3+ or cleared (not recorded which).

The CDR3 reads CASSVTRGTNTEAFF. Partial CDR3 DNA: TGCGCCAGCAGCGTGACACGGGGGACGAACACTGAA. V gene TRBV5-1 combines with J gene TRBJ1-1; weak D call: TRBD1 (5 bases). The CDR3 goes on 3 residues after the read ends, and that part is filled in from the germline J gene. V lost 4 bases and J 1 base, leaving 14 bases between the germline ends. CDR1 is SGHRS, CDR2 YFSETQ, per germline. The length of the CDR3 is 15 residues. The whole variable domain, remainder taken from reference TRBV5-1 and TRBJ1-1, is KAGVTQTPRYLIKTRGQQVTLSCSPISGHRSVSWYQQTPGQGLQFLFEYFSETQRNKGNFPGRFSGRQFSNSRSEMNVSTLELGDSALYLCASSVTRGTNTEAFFGQGTRLTVV.

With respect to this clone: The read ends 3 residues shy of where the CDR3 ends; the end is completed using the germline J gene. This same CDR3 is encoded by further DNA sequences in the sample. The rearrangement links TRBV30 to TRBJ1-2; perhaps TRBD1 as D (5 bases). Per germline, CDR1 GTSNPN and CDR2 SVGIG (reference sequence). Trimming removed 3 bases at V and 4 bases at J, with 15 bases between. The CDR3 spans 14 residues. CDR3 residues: CAWRGAFHLYGYTF. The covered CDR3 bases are TGTGCCTGGAGAGGGGCCTTCCACCTCTATGGC.

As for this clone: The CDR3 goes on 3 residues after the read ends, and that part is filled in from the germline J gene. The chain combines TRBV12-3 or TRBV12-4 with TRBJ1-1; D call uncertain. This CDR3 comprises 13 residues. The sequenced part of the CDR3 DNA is TGTGCCAGCAGTGCAACCCCACGGGGTAGG. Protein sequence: CASSATPRGR. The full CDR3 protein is CASSATPRGRAFF.

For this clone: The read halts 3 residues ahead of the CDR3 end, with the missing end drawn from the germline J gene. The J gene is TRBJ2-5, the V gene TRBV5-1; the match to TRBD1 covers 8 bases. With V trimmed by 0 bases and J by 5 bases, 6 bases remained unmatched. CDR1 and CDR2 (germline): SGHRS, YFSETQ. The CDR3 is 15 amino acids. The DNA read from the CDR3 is TGCGCCAGCAGCTTGGTGGCAGGGGGCAGGGAGACC. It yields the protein CASSLVAGGRET. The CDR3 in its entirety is CASSLVAGGRETQYF. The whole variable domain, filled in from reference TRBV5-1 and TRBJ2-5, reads KAGVTQTPRYLIKTRGQQVTLSCSPISGHRSVSWYQQTPGQGLQFLFEYFSETQRNKGNFPGRFSGRQFSNSRSEMNVSTLELGDSALYLCASSLVAGGRETQYFGPGTRLLVL.

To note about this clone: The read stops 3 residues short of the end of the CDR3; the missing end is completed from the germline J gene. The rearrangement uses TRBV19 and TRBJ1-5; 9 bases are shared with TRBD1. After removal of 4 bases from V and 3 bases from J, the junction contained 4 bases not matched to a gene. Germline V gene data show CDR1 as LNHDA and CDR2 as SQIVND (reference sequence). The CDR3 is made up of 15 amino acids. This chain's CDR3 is CASSTGTGNNQPQHF. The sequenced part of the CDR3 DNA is TGTGCCAGTAGTACCGGGACAGGGAACAATCAGCCC.